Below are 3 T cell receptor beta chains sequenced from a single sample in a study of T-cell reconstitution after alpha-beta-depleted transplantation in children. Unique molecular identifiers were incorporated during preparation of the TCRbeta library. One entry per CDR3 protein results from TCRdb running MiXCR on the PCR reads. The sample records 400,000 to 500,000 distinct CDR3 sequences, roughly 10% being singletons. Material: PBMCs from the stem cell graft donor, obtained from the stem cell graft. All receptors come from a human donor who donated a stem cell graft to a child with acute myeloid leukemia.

The CDR3 region is CASHGSENSPLHF. The CDR3, as DNA: TGTGCCAGTCACGGGTCAGAGAATTCACCCCTCCACTTT. The genes are TRBV19 and TRBJ1-6; D is ambiguous. V was clipped by 8 bases and J by 7 bases, with 12 bases between them. CDR1 is LNHDA and CDR2 is SQIVND in the germline V gene (reference sequence). The length of the CDR3 is 13 residues.

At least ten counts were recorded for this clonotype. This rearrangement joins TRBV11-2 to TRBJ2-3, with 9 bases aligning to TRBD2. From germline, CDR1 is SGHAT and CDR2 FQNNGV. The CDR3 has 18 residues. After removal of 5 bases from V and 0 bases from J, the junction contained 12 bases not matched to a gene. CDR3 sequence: CASSPSQGLARSTDTQYF. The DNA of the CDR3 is TGTGCCAGCAGCCCCAGCCAGGGACTAGCAAGAAGCACAGATACGCAGTATTTT.

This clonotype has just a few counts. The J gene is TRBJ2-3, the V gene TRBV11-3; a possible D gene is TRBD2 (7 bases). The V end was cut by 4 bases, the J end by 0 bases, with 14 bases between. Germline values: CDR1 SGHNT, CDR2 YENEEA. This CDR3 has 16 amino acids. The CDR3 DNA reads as TGTGCCAGCAGCTGGGGGGGCAGTACTAGCACAGATACGCAGTATTTT. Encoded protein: CASSWGGSTSTDTQYF.